This T cell receptor beta chain was profiled in a study of response to subunit inactivated influenza vaccine. TCRdb reprocessed the RT-PCR reads via MiXCR and lists one record per CDR3 protein. The sample has 650,000 to 850,000 distinct CDR3 sequences; over 11% are singletons. CDR1 and CDR2 (germline): SEHNR, FQNEAQ (reference sequence). The CDR3 spans 16 residues. V was shortened by 2 bases and J by 1 base, with 12 bases between the two germline ends. This clonotype was picked up a small number of times. Its matching antigen is unknown. Study-wide results and limits: The authors offered the suggestion that each seasonal influenza vaccination recruits few new T cells.

This specimen was PBMCs from blood, taken 14 to 15 days before vaccination. This clonotype originated in a man aged 50 to 59 who received an inactivated influenza vaccine. This sequence joins TRBV7-9 and TRBJ2-1, with D possibly being TRBD2 (5 bases). Here the CDR3 DNA reads TGTGCCAGCAGCTTAATTAAACTAGGTTCCTACAATGAGCAGTTCTTC. The encoded protein is CASSLIKLGSYNEQFF.